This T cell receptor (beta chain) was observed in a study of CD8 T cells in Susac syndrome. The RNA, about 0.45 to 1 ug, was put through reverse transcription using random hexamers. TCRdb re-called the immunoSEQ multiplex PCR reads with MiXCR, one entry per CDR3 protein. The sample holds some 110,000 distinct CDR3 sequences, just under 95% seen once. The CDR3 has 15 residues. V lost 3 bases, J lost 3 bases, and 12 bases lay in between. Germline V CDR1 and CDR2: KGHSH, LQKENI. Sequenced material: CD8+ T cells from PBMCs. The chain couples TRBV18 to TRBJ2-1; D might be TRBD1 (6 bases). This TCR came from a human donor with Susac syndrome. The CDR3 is CASSPGDRSYNEQFF. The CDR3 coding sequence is TGTGCCAGCTCACCGGGCGACAGGAGCTACAATGAGCAGTTCTTC. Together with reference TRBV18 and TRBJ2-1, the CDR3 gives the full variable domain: NAGVMQNPRHLVRRRGQEARLRCSPMKGHSHVYWYRQLPEEGLKFMVYLQKENIIDESGMPKERFSAEFPKEGPSILRIQQVVRGDSAAYFCASSPGDRSYNEQFFGPGTRLTVL.